These 27 T cell receptor beta chains were all obtained from the same sample, sequenced in a study of T cell repertoires in cytomegalovirus infection. Using its own MiXCR run on the reads, TCRdb lists one record per CDR3 protein. The sample comprises 650,000 to 900,000 distinct CDR3 sequences, 25% to 30% of which are singletons, and over 10% rests with the top ten. These TCRs' antigens remain unknown. Material: cultured CD8+ T cells from PBMCs, obtained from culture after CMV antigen stimulation. These receptor sequences come from a human donor in good health (CMV status not recorded). Some clones in this sample may be carry-over from other donors' samples.

This clonotype has just a few counts. This chain uses TRBV29-1 with TRBJ2-7; D perhaps matches TRBD1 (6 bases). CDR1 is SQVTM and CDR2 is ANQGSEA in the germline V gene. V was cut by 4 bases and J by 4 bases, with 11 bases left in between. The CDR3 totals 12 residues. The CDR3 is CSVVGQLYEQYF. CDR3 in DNA: TGCAGCGTTGTGGGACAACTTTACGAGCAGTACTTC.

Notes on this clonotype: A junction end diverges from the germline sequence, so it may reflect a read error. The chain couples TRBV19 to TRBJ1-1; D call uncertain. Germline V CDR1 and CDR2: LNHDA, SQIVND (reference sequence). This CDR3 is 13 amino acids long. CDR3 bases: TGTGCCAGTAGTACGGGATTGAACACTGAAGCTTTGTTT. As protein: CASSTGLNTEALF.

V is TRBV6-2 or TRBV6-3 and J is TRBJ2-7; TRBD2 aligns across 7 bases. The CDR3 runs to 16 residues. J gave up 4 bases and V 0 bases, and 9 bases lay outside the gene matches. Germline CDR1 reads MNHEY; CDR2 reads SVGEGT. Written as DNA, the CDR3 is TGTGCCAGCAGTTACTCAAAACATGCGGGGGAGTACGAGCAGTACGTC. Translating gives CASSYSKHAGEYEQYV.

This clonotype appeared many times. The chain links TRBV7-6 to TRBJ1-6; 9 bases are shared with TRBD1. Germline CDR1 reads SGHVS; CDR2 reads FNYEAQ. V was pared by 5 bases and J by 9 bases, with 8 bases of the junction left unmatched. The CDR3 runs 15 residues. The CDR3 bases are TGTGCCAGCAGCCCAGGGACAGGGAACGTTTCACCCCTCCACTTT. Translation: CASSPGTGNVSPLHF.

V is TRBV6-5 and J is TRBJ1-2, with D tentatively TRBD1 (6 bases). This CDR3 spans 15 amino acids. Looked up from germline, CDR1 is MNHEY and CDR2 is SVGAGI. Trimming took 2 bases from V and 5 from J, leaving 15 bases between them. CDR3 protein: CASSYEEQGFYGYTF. DNA of the CDR3: TGTGCCAGCAGTTACGAAGAACAGGGATTTTATGGCTACACCTTC.

This clonotype was seen a few times. The V call is TRBV7-3, the J call TRBJ2-5, with D perhaps matching TRBD1 (7 bases). Germline CDR1 SGHTA, CDR2 FQGTGA. Deletions cut 2 bases from V and 4 bases from J, with 14 bases between. This CDR3 has 15 amino acids. The CDR3 region is CASSLGGGEGETQYF. The CDR3 DNA sequence: TGTGCCAGCAGCTTAGGAGGGGGCGAAGGAGAGACCCAGTACTTC.

V usage is TRBV12-3 or TRBV12-4 and J usage is TRBJ2-7, with 7 nucleotides matching TRBD1. The J segment lost 6 bases and the V segment lost 5 bases, leaving 4 bases of the junction unmatched. The CDR3 runs to 12 residues. DNA of the CDR3: TGTGCCAGCAGTAAGGGGGCGGGCGAGCAGTACGTC. Translation: CASSKGAGEQYV.

The chain carries TRBV7-9 and TRBJ2-3; D ambiguous. The V end lost 4 bases, the J end lost 4 bases, and 9 bases lay between the germline ends. The CDR3 covers 13 residues. Germline-derived CDR1 and CDR2 are SEHNR and FQNEAQ (reference sequence). CDR3 sequence (DNA): TGTGCCAGCAGCTCCCCGATGGCAGATACGCAGTATTTT. This translates into CASSSPMADTQYF.

This clonotype was seen a few times. The chain has TRBV5-4 and TRBJ1-2; maybe TRBD1 (5 bases). Germline values: CDR1 SGHNT, CDR2 YYREEE (reference sequence). The CDR3 has 15 residues. Trimming took off 5 bases at V and 0 bases at J, with 14 bases between the two ends. The DNA of the CDR3 is TGTGCCAGCAGGCTCACAGGATCAGCTAACTATGGCTACACCTTC. Translation: CASRLTGSANYGYTF.

This clonotype was recorded many times. CDR3 DNA sequence: TGTGCCAGCACCCCCTCCGGGGAGCTGTTTTTT. As protein: CASTPSGELFF. V and J are TRBV7-9 and TRBJ2-2; D is unclear. The CDR3 extends over 11 amino acids. Germline V gene sequence: CDR1 SEHNR, CDR2 FQNEAQ (reference sequence). Trimming pared 7 bases from V and 6 bases from J, leaving 6 bases between.

The chain links TRBV2 to TRBJ2-1, with D perhaps given as TRBD1 or TRBD2 (5 bases each). Germline V CDR1 and CDR2: SNHLY, FYNNEI. V was clipped by 10 bases and J by 2 bases, with 15 bases between them. The CDR3 is 14 amino acids. This chain's CDR3 is CATPRGVTYNEQFF. The DNA for the CDR3 is TGTGCCACCCCCCGAGGGGTGACCTACAATGAGCAGTTCTTC.

V is TRBV5-6 and J is TRBJ2-7; either TRBD1 or TRBD2 may fit D (5 bases each). Per the germline V gene, CDR1 is SGHDT and CDR2 is YYEEEE. V lost 4 bases to trimming and J lost 5 bases, with 13 bases between them. This CDR3 is built from 13 residues. The CDR3 region has the DNA TGTGCCAGCAGCCTTATCGGGGACGACGAGCAGTACGTC. Residues: CASSLIGDDEQYV.

This chain links TRBV27 with TRBJ1-1; 9 bases match TRBD1. CDR3 length: 11 amino acids. Losses at the gene ends were 4 bases for V and 11 bases for J; bases not matched to a gene: 2. Germline assignment: CDR1 MNHEY and CDR2 SMNVEV (reference sequence). CDR3 coding DNA: TGTGCCAGCAGTTCCGGGACAGGGGCTTTCTTT. Translated: CASSSGTGAFF.

V usage is TRBV27 and J usage is TRBJ1-5; no clear D gene. The CDR3 loop spans 10 amino acids. The germline V and J ends were trimmed by 3 bases and 6 bases, with 0 bases remaining between them. Germline V CDR1 and CDR2: MNHEY, SMNVEV (reference sequence). The CDR3, as DNA: TGTGCCAGCAGTTTTCAGCCCCAGCATTTT. Residues: CASSFQPQHF.

This chain joins TRBV7-9 and TRBJ2-1; D remains unclear. CDR1 SEHNR and CDR2 FQNEAQ come from the germline V gene (reference sequence). V was pared by 5 bases and J by 7 bases, with 18 bases between. The CDR3 is made up of 15 amino acids. The chain's CDR3 is CASSGIPDPRNEQFF. CDR3 in DNA: TGTGCCAGCAGCGGAATCCCAGATCCTAGGAATGAGCAGTTCTTC.

In its sample, this clonotype was seen a few times. The chain links TRBV7-9 to TRBJ1-1; D call uncertain. Germline V gene data show CDR1 as SEHNR and CDR2 as FQNEAQ (reference sequence). Trimming took 8 bases from V and 0 from J, leaving 13 bases between them. The CDR3 runs to 14 residues. For the CDR3, the DNA is TGTGCCAGCTCCGAGGGATTCATGAACACTGAAGCTTTCTTT. This gives the protein CASSEGFMNTEAFF.

The chain joins TRBV20-1 to TRBJ1-2, with 8 bases lining up with TRBD1. The germline V gene encodes CDR1 DFQATT and CDR2 SNEGSKA (reference sequence). Trimming cost V 5 bases and J 8 bases; bases outside gene matches: 4. The length of the CDR3 is 11 residues. CDR3 DNA sequence: TGCAGTGCTTTCGACAGGGGAGGCTACACCTTC. It translates to CSAFDRGGYTF.

This clonotype was recorded many times. This chain links TRBV7-6 with TRBJ2-1, with a weak D call TRBD1 (5 bases). V was trimmed by 3 bases and J by 6 bases, leaving 12 bases between them. Per the germline V gene, CDR1 is SGHVS and CDR2 is FNYEAQ. This CDR3 is built from 14 residues. The CDR3 region has the DNA TGTGCCAGCAGCTTGGCCGCAGGGTTCAATGAGCAGTTCTTC. Its protein is CASSLAAGFNEQFF.

This clonotype was observed at least ten times. The V gene is TRBV7-2, the J gene TRBJ2-3; D call uncertain. V was shortened by 3 bases and J by 5 bases, with 6 bases between the two germline ends. The CDR3 totals 12 residues. Germline-derived CDR1 and CDR2 are SGHTA and FQGNSA. The CDR3 region is CASSFREDTQYF. CDR3 sequence (DNA): TGTGCCAGCAGCTTTAGAGAAGATACGCAGTATTTT.

This clonotype was detected only a few times. The V and J genes are TRBV4-3 and TRBJ2-1, with TRBD2 matching 10 bases. This CDR3 has 17 amino acids. The trim removed 4 bases at V and 4 bases at J, leaving 10 bases unmatched. Germline V gene lookup returns CDR1 LGHNA and CDR2 YSLEER. CDR3 protein: CASSPAVASGGYNEQFF. For the CDR3, the DNA is TGCGCCAGCAGCCCCGCGGTGGCTAGCGGGGGTTACAATGAGCAGTTCTTC.

CDR3 region: CASSSGVQMNTEAFF. CDR3 DNA: TGTGCCAGCAGCTCCGGGGTTCAGATGAACACTGAAGCTTTCTTT. This sequence joins TRBV7-9 and TRBJ1-1, with no clear D. Germline CDR1 reads SEHNR; CDR2 reads FQNEAQ (reference sequence). V shed 4 bases and J shed 0 bases, with 12 bases lying between them. This CDR3 is 15 amino acids long.

CDR3 amino acids: CASGRVENTEAFF. CDR3 DNA: TGTGCCAGCGGAAGGGTGGAGAACACTGAAGCTTTCTTT. The chain has TRBV27 and TRBJ1-1; D uncertain. The CDR3 spans 13 residues. CDR1 and CDR2 (germline): MNHEY, SMNVEV (reference sequence). V lost 8 bases and J lost 1, with 11 bases in between.

This clonotype was seen many times. J is TRBJ2-1 and V is TRBV24-1, with a tentative D call TRBD1 (6 bases). Germline CDR1 is KGHDR and CDR2 is SFDVKD. V was cut by 0 bases and J by 3 bases, with 11 bases left in between. The CDR3 covers 16 residues. The CDR3 DNA is TGTGCCACCAGTGATTTGCGGCAGGGGAGCTACAATGAGCAGTTCTTC. Encoded protein: CATSDLRQGSYNEQFF.

This clonotype has more than one count but fewer than ten. The chain uses TRBV2 and TRBJ2-7, with a tentative D call TRBD2 (6 bases). The germline gives CDR1 SNHLY, CDR2 FYNNEI. V lost 7 bases and J lost 0, with 13 bases in between. This CDR3 contains 14 residues. In DNA form, the CDR3 reads TGTGCCAGCACCCTTCACGGGAGCTCCTACGAGCAGTACTTC. Protein: CASTLHGSSYEQYF. The full variable domain, its missing parts supplied by reference TRBV2 and TRBJ2-7, is EPEVTQTPSHQVTQMGQEVILRCVPISNHLYFYWYRQILGQKVEFLVSFYNNEISEKSEIFDDQFSVERPDGSNFTLKIRSTKLEDSAMYFCASTLHGSSYEQYFGPGTRLTVT.

The sample holds a few counts of this clonotype. The rearrangement joins TRBV7-9 to TRBJ1-1, with 7 bases matching TRBD1. From germline, CDR1 is SEHNR and CDR2 FQNEAQ (reference sequence). V shed 5 bases and J 3 bases; nucleotides not matched to a gene: 9. This CDR3 spans 15 amino acids. The CDR3 DNA reads as TGTGCCAGCAGCGCTCGACAGGGAGCAGACACTGAAGCTTTCTTT. It translates to CASSARQGADTEAFF.

The V call is TRBV6-2 or TRBV6-3, the J call TRBJ2-2; 14 bases map to TRBD2. The junction had 5 bases not matched to a gene; V was cut back by 5 bases and J by 6 bases. Germline values: CDR1 MNHEY, CDR2 SVGEGT. This CDR3 region has 16 residues. In nucleotides, the CDR3 is TGTGCCAGCAGTAAACCGGGACTAGCGGGGGCCGGGGAGCTGTTTTTT. Translated, it gives CASSKPGLAGAGELFF.

The rearrangement links TRBV6-5 to TRBJ2-1, with TRBD1 matching over 8 bases. Germline V gene lookup returns CDR1 MNHEY and CDR2 SVGAGI. V trimming: 5 bases; J trimming: 8 bases; junction bases outside the gene matches: 8. The CDR3 is 14 residues long. The CDR3 loop is CASSGRTGRDEQFF. CDR3 sequence (DNA): TGTGCCAGCAGTGGTCGGACAGGGAGAGATGAGCAGTTCTTC.